The following is a TCR beta chain sequence with its context. The antigen is undetermined. The template for TCR beta VDJ and CDR3 sequence profiling was genomic DNA. Each CDR3 protein gets one entry after TCRdb re-called the reads with MiXCR. The data hold 180,000 or so distinct CDR3 sequences, with roughly half observed a single time. The source of the sample is a study of CD8+CD57+ T cells in acquired aplastic anemia. Study context: Sorted CD4+ plus CD8+ cells gave DNA averaging around 3 ug. Where healthy donors were concerned, CD4+ cells averaged about 10 million reads. Study findings and constraints: The study identified roughly 29 CD8+ CDR3 sequences shared by patients and controls.

The junction had 7 bases not matched to a gene; V was cut back by 3 bases and J by 1 base. Per the germline V gene, CDR1 is SGHTA and CDR2 is FQGTGA. The CDR3 sequence is 18 residues long. V and J are TRBV7-3 and TRBJ2-1, with 12 bases lining up with TRBD2. This sequence originates from a human donor in good health. The sequencing input was sorted CD4+, CD8+, or CD8+CD57+ T cells (not recorded which) from PBMCs. Written as DNA, the CDR3 is TGTGCCAGCAGCTTTGAACTAGCGGGAGGTGGGTCCTACAATGAGCAGTTCTTC. Its translation is CASSFELAGGGSYNEQFF.